This T cell receptor beta chain is from a study of CD8+CD57+ T cells in acquired aplastic anemia. Looked up from germline, CDR1 is SGHVS and CDR2 is FNYEAQ. The trim removed 5 bases at V and 5 bases at J, leaving 9 bases unmatched. The CDR3 totals 14 residues. Patients who underwent sequencing had shown CD8+CD57+ cell expansion by flow cytometry. This clonotype was picked up many times. Researchers used genomic DNA as the template to profile TCR beta VDJ and CDR3. TCRdb re-called the reads through MiXCR, storing one row per CDR3 protein. The data show fewer than 250,000 distinct CDR3 sequences, approximately 45% seen once.

The sample taken for sequencing was sorted CD4+, CD8+, or CD8+CD57+ T cells (not recorded which) from PBMCs. This sequence was found in a human donor with aplastic anemia. J is TRBJ2-7 and V is TRBV7-6; 7 bases match TRBD1. The CDR3 sequence is CASSPRQGFHEQYF. CDR3 nucleotides: TGTGCCAGCAGCCCAAGACAGGGATTCCACGAGCAGTACTTC.